This T cell receptor (beta chain) was retrieved from a study of T cells after yellow fever vaccination. Study results and limitations: Researchers cautioned that FACS-sorted repertoires could harbor abundant clonotypes contaminating from the bulk population. Post-booster reappearance was seen for most primary-vaccination clones (nearly 97% CD4, roughly 91% CD8).

Template switching by 5'RACE produced TCR cDNA, adding a universal primer site and UMIs. MiXCR, applied by TCRdb to the 5' RACE reads, yields one record per CDR3 protein. The sample has around 300,000 distinct CDR3 sequences, around 4.3% seen once; the top ten hold just under 20%. V trimming: 6 bases; J trimming: 5 bases; junction bases outside the gene matches: 5. The CDR3 runs to 12 residues. The germline CDR1 and CDR2 sequences are SQVTM and ANQGSEA. This clonotype was detected a few times. Its antigen is still unknown. The clonotype comes from a man aged 18 to 29 who received the YFV17D yellow fever vaccine. This chain links TRBV29-1 with TRBJ2-3, with 7 bases aligning to TRBD1. Sequencing was performed on PBMCs, taken 15 days after the yellow fever booster vaccination. The CDR3 reads CSVRQGEDTQYF. The CDR3 nucleotides are TGCAGCGTGAGACAGGGTGAAGATACGCAGTATTTT.